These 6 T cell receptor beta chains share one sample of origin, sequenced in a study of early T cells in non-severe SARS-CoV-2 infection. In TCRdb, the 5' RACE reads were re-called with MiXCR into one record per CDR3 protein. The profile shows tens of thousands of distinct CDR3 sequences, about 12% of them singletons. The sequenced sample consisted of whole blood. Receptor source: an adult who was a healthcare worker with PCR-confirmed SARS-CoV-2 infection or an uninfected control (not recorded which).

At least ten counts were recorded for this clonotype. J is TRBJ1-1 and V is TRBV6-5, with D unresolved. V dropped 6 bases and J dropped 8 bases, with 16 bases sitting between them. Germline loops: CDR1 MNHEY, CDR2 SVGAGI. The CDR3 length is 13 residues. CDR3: CASRTPPLSEAFF. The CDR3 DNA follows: TGTGCCAGCAGGACCCCTCCCTTGAGCGAAGCTTTCTTT.

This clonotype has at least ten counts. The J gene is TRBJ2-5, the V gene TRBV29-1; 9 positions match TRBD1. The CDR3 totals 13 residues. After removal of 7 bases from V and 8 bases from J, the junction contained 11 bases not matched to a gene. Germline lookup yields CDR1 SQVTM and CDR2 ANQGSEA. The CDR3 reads CSAGTGTLGTQYF. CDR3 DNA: TGCAGCGCCGGGACAGGGACTCTCGGAACCCAGTACTTC. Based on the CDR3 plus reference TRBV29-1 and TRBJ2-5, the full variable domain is SAVISQKPSRDICQRGTSLTIQCQVDSQVTMMFWYRQQPGQSLTLIATANQGSEATYESGFVIDKFPISRPNLTFSTLTVSNMSPEDSSIYLCSAGTGTLGTQYFGPGTRLLVL.

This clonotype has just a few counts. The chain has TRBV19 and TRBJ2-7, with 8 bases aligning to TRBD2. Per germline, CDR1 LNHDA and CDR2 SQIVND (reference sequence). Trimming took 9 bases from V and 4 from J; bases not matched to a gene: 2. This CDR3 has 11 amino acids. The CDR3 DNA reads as TGTGCCAGCCGCGGGGGGTACGAGCAGTACTTC. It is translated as CASRGGYEQYF. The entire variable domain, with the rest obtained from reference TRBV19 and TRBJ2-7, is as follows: DGGITQSPKYLFRKEGQNVTLSCEQNLNHDAMYWYRQDPGQGLRLIYYSQIVNDFQKGDIAEGYSVSREKKESFPLTVTSAQKNPTAFYLCASRGGYEQYFGPGTRLTVT.

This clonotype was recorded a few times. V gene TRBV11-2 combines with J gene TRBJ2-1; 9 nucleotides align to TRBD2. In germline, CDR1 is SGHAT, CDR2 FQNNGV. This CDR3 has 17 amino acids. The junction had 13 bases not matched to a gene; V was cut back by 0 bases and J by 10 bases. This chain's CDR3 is CASSLDGLEGLAFEQFF. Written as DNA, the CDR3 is TGTGCCAGCAGCTTAGATGGGCTAGAGGGACTAGCTTTCGAGCAGTTCTTC.

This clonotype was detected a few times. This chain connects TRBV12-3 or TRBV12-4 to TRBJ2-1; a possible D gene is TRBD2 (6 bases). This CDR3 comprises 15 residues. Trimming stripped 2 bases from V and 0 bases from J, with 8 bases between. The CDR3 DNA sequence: TGTGCCAGCAGTTTATCTAGCGCCTCCTACAATGAGCAGTTCTTC. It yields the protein CASSLSSASYNEQFF.

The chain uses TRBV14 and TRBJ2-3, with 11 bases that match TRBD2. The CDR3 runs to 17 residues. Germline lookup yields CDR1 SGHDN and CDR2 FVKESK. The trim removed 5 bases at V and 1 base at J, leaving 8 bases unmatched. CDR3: CASSLQLAGGGTDTQYF. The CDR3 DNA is TGTGCCAGCAGCTTACAGCTAGCGGGAGGCGGCACAGATACGCAGTATTTT.